One sample yielded the 4 T cell receptor beta chains listed below, sequenced in a study of regulatory T cells in long-lasting Graves disease. Documented time point: newly diagnosed GD, antithyroid drugs for less than 3 months. PBMC-derived RNA was used for the TCR library. iRepertoire HTBI primers and Arm-PCR of CDR3 regions built TCR beta libraries. One entry per CDR3 protein results from TCRdb running MiXCR on the multiplex PCR reads. The sample lists a few hundred thousand distinct CDR3 sequences, 15% to 20% occurring once. These data also formed part of another study, on T cells in Graves' hyperthyroidism and ophthalmopathy.

Sequenced material: peripheral blood mononuclear cells (PBMCs), taken at new diagnosis, from a patient treated with antithyroid drugs. The receptors were sampled from a woman between 18 and 29 years old with Graves disease.

The chain employs TRBV12-3 or TRBV12-4 and TRBJ1-6, with 7 bases lining up with TRBD1. The junction had 13 bases not matched to a gene; V was cut back by 1 base and J by 7 bases. There are 18 residues in the CDR3. CDR3: CASSLEPYRGRLNSPLHF. Here the CDR3 DNA reads TGTGCCAGCAGTTTAGAACCTTACAGGGGAAGATTGAATTCACCCCTCCACTTT.

With regard to this clonotype: At one of its ends the junction is not consistent with the germline gene, which may arise from a read error. This chain links TRBV19 with TRBJ1-5, with 7 bases aligning to TRBD1. The CDR3 runs to 15 residues. Germline V lookup: CDR1 LNHDA, CDR2 SQIVND (reference sequence). CDR3 nucleotide sequence: TGTGCCAGTACTATAACAGGGGAGGGAAATCAGCCCCAGCATTTT. It is translated as CASTITGEGNQPQHF. The full variable domain, in which reference TRBV19 and TRBJ1-5 provide the parts outside the CDR3, is DGGITQSPKYLFRKEGQNVTLSCEQNLNHDAMYWYRQDPGQGLRLIYYSQIVNDFQKGDIAEGYSVSREKKESFPLTVTSAQKNPTAFYLCASTITGEGNQPQHFGDGTRLSIL.

In its sample, this clonotype was seen many times. The chain links TRBV20-1 to TRBJ2-3; 8 nucleotides align to TRBD2. V was clipped by 6 bases and J by 0 bases; unmatched bases: 8. Germline-derived CDR1 and CDR2 are DFQATT and SNEGSKA (reference sequence). CDR3 length equals 15 residues. The CDR3 DNA follows: TGCAGTGCCATGAGCGGGAGCGATAGCACAGATACGCAGTATTTT. The encoded protein is CSAMSGSDSTDTQYF.

This clonotype was counted ten times or more. The genes are TRBV28 and TRBJ2-7, with 7 positions matching TRBD1. This CDR3 is 13 amino acids long. The trim removed 7 bases at V and 3 bases at J, leaving 6 bases unmatched. In germline, CDR1 is MDHEN, CDR2 SYDVKM. The CDR3 is CASTPRDSYEQYF. In DNA, the CDR3 is TGTGCCAGCACCCCACGGGACAGCTACGAGCAGTACTTC.